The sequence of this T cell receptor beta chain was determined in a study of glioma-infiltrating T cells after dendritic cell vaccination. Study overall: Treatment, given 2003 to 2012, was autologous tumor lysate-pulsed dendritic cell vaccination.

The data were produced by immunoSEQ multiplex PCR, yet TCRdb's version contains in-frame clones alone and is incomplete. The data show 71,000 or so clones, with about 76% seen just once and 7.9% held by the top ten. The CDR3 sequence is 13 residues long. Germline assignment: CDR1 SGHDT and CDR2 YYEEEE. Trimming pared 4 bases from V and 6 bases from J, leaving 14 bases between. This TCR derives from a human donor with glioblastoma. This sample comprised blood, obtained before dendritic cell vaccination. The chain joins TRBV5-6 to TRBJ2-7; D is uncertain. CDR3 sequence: CASSRTISVEQYF. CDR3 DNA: TGTGCCAGCAGCCGCACGATATCGGTCGAGCAGTACTTC.